A single sample gave rise to the 23 T cell receptor beta chains below, sequenced in a study of memory CD8 T cells in hepatitis C reinfection. Generated by immunoSEQ multiplex PCR, the TCRdb table keeps only in-frame clones and is missing some. The table records 45,000 to 50,000 clones, roughly 87% of them present only once. Stated time point: late/post reinfection, 12 to 24 weeks after detection. Sorted cells were sequenced directly ex vivo without any in vitro expansion. The sample taken for sequencing was naive CD8+ T cells sorted from blood. The receptors were sampled from a man in his late teens or twenties with hepatitis C virus infection.

The chain couples TRBV6-1 to TRBJ2-5; D might be TRBD1 (6 bases). The J call may be wrong; the DNA end is better matched by TRBJ2-7. Germline V lookup: CDR1 MNHNS, CDR2 SASEGT. The CDR3 length is 14 residues. DNA of the CDR3: TGTGCCAGCAGTGAAGACAGGGCAAACTACGAGCAGTACTTC. Protein sequence: CASSEDRANYEQYF.

CDR3 nucleotide sequence: TGTGCCAGCATGGAAGAGGGGGCTTCTGAGACCCAGTACTTC. Its protein product is CASMEEGASETQYF. The J gene is TRBJ2-5, the V gene TRBV6-5; 7 bases map to TRBD1. The V gene end was trimmed by 7 bases and the J gene end by 5 bases; junction bases not matched to a gene: 10. The CDR3 runs to 14 residues. Germline loops: CDR1 MNHEY, CDR2 SVGAGI.

The chain carries TRBV28 and TRBJ2-1, with TRBD2 matching over 9 bases. CDR3 length equals 15 residues. After removal of 4 bases from V and 7 bases from J, the junction contained 8 bases not matched to a gene. The V gene's germline CDR1 is MDHEN and CDR2 SYDVKM. CDR3 sequence (DNA): TGTGCCAGCAGTTCCAGACTAGCGGAACAAAATGAGCAGTTCTTC. Translating gives CASSSRLAEQNEQFF.

V usage is TRBV10-3 and J usage is TRBJ1-4; the match to TRBD1 covers 7 bases. CDR3 size: 15 residues. The germline CDR1 and CDR2 sequences are ENHRY and SYGVKD. V dropped 6 bases and J dropped 3; count of bases not matched to a gene: 7. CDR3 loop: CAIRASGTANEKLFF. The CDR3 region has the DNA TGTGCCATCAGGGCCTCCGGGACAGCTAATGAAAAACTGTTTTTT.

The chain links TRBV11-2 to TRBJ2-1; 7 bases match TRBD1. The germline V gene encodes CDR1 SGHAT and CDR2 FQNNGV. The V and J ends lost 5 bases and 4 bases, in that order; junction bases with no gene match: 11. This CDR3 has 16 amino acids. In nucleotides, the CDR3 is TGTGCCAGCAGCCTCCTTGCCAGGGGGATTTACAATGAGCAGTTCTTC. Translated, it gives CASSLLARGIYNEQFF.

The chain joins TRBV6-6 to TRBJ1-5; tentatively, D is TRBD1 (6 bases). The V gene lost 4 bases and the J gene lost 0 bases, with 13 bases spanning the gap. There are 16 residues in the CDR3. Germline assignment: CDR1 MNHNY and CDR2 SVGAGI (reference sequence). The CDR3 DNA follows: TGTGCCAGCAGTTTCCCGACAGGTTATAGCAATCAGCCCCAGCATTTT. Its protein is CASSFPTGYSNQPQHF.

The chain carries TRBV27 and TRBJ2-1, with 7 bases that match TRBD2. The junction had 12 bases not matched to a gene; V was cut back by 6 bases and J by 1 base. This CDR3 has 17 amino acids. The V gene's germline CDR1 is MNHEY and CDR2 SMNVEV (reference sequence). CDR3 region: CASSPFGPSGSYNEQFF. For the CDR3, the DNA is TGTGCCAGCAGCCCCTTCGGCCCTAGCGGATCCTACAATGAGCAGTTCTTC.

The V gene is TRBV6-6, the J gene TRBJ1-1; 10 positions agree with TRBD1. V lost 5 bases to trimming and J lost 6 bases; unmatched junction nucleotides: 12. From germline, CDR1 is MNHNY and CDR2 SVGAGI (reference sequence). CDR3 length: 16 amino acids. The chain's CDR3 is CASSPPPGTGVPEAFF. DNA of the CDR3: TGTGCCAGCAGTCCCCCCCCTGGGACAGGGGTTCCTGAAGCTTTCTTT.

The chain is built from TRBV5-5 and TRBJ1-6; perhaps TRBD1 as D (5 bases). Germline CDR1 SGHKS, CDR2 YYEKEE (reference sequence). The ends were cut back, 1 base at V and 10 bases at J, with 15 bases in the middle. The CDR3 loop spans 15 amino acids. The DNA for the CDR3 is TGTGCCAGCAGCTTGCCTGTCGACAGTCGGTCACCCCTCCACTTT. Its protein is CASSLPVDSRSPLHF.

This chain links TRBV5-1 with TRBJ2-3; D possibly corresponds to TRBD2 (5 bases). The CDR3 runs to 12 residues. Trimming stripped 0 bases from V and 14 bases from J, with 13 bases between. From germline, CDR1 is SGHRS and CDR2 YFSETQ. CDR3: CASSLGWTGRYF. CDR3 DNA: TGCGCCAGCAGCTTGGGATGGACTGGCAGGTATTTT.

The V gene is TRBV5-1, the J gene TRBJ2-1; TRBD2 matches 9 bases. V lost 3 bases to trimming and J lost 0 bases; unmatched junction nucleotides: 7. There are 17 residues in the CDR3. Germline V gene data show CDR1 as SGHRS and CDR2 as YFSETQ. For the CDR3, the DNA is TGCGCCAGCAGCTCCCTCGGGCGGGGGGGCTCCTACAATGAGCAGTTCTTC. It translates to CASSSLGRGGSYNEQFF.

The CDR3 DNA reads as TGCGCCAGCAGCCCACATCCCATGACAGGGCTGAGCTATGGCTACACCTTC. Residues: CASSPHPMTGLSYGYTF. The chain is built from TRBV4-1 and TRBJ1-2, with TRBD1 matching 7 bases. V trimming: 4 bases; J trimming: 4 bases; junction bases outside the gene matches: 15. CDR3 length equals 17 residues. CDR1 is MGHRA, CDR2 YSYEKL, per germline.

The CDR3, as DNA: TGTGCCAGCAGTTGGGGCGTGGGGAGGGGGGAGACCCAGTACTTC. Translating it yields CASSWGVGRGETQYF. The rearrangement links TRBV6-5 to TRBJ2-5, with D possibly matching TRBD2 (7 bases). The CDR3 spans 15 residues. Trimming shortened V by 4 bases and J by 5 bases, and 17 bases separated the two germline ends. The germline V gene encodes CDR1 MNHEY and CDR2 SVGAGI.

This rearrangement joins TRBV5-5 to TRBJ2-2; unclear D gene. V was pared by 0 bases and J by 7 bases, with 7 bases between. The CDR3 is 13 amino acids. Germline CDR1 is SGHKS and CDR2 is YYEKEE (reference sequence). The CDR3 reads CASSLVLVGELFF. CDR3 bases: TGTGCCAGCAGCTTGGTATTAGTCGGGGAGCTGTTTTTT.

V and J are TRBV19 and TRBJ1-5; D call uncertain. V lost 3 bases, J lost 5 bases, and 11 bases lay in between. Germline-derived CDR1 and CDR2 are LNHDA and SQIVND (reference sequence). This CDR3 is built from 14 residues. The CDR3 DNA follows: TGTGCCAGTAGTATGCGTAGCGGTGATCAGCCCCAGCATTTT. Translated, it gives CASSMRSGDQPQHF.

CDR3: CASSTRQGPSNVLTF. CDR3 DNA sequence: TGTGCCAGCAGCACACGACAGGGGCCCTCCAACGTCCTGACTTTC. This sequence joins TRBV7-8 and TRBJ2-6; 8 nucleotides agree with TRBD1. V lost 5 bases and J lost 8; bases outside the gene matches: 8. Germline V lookup: CDR1 SGHVS, CDR2 FQNEAQ. The CDR3 is 15 residues long.

The CDR3 bases are TGTGCCTGGAGTCCCGGAGGGGACAAAAACATTCAGTACTTC. It codes for CAWSPGGDKNIQYF. J is TRBJ2-4 and V is TRBV30; D might be TRBD2 (6 bases). Per the germline V gene, CDR1 is GTSNPN and CDR2 is SVGIG (reference sequence). The CDR3 length is 14 residues. V was cut by 2 bases and J by 3 bases, with 11 bases left in between.

The gene calls are TRBV15 and TRBJ2-2, with D uncertain. V was cut by 4 bases and J by 7 bases, with 7 bases left in between. The CDR3 sequence is 12 residues long. Germline assignment: CDR1 LNHNV and CDR2 YYDKDF (reference sequence). In DNA, the CDR3 is TGTGCCACCAGCACCAGGAACGGGGAGCTGTTTTTT. Encoded protein: CATSTRNGELFF.

CDR3 protein: CASSLEGQTYEQYF. DNA for the CDR3: TGTGCCAGCAGTCTAGAGGGCCAGACCTACGAGCAGTACTTC. The chain uses TRBV6-1 and TRBJ2-5; D is possibly TRBD2 (5 bases). The end of the DNA aligns better with TRBJ2-7, so the J call may be wrong. Germline lookup yields CDR1 MNHNS and CDR2 SASEGT. This CDR3 is built from 14 residues.

V is TRBV6-5 and J is TRBJ2-1; 10 positions match TRBD1. Germline assignment: CDR1 MNHEY and CDR2 SVGAGI. The CDR3 totals 15 residues. The J segment lost 2 bases and the V segment lost 4 bases, leaving 2 bases of the junction unmatched. CDR3 region: CASSLGTGAYNEQFF. DNA of the CDR3: TGTGCCAGCAGTTTGGGGACAGGGGCCTACAATGAGCAGTTCTTC.

V usage is TRBV7-9 and J usage is TRBJ2-5; a weak D match, TRBD1 (6 bases). The CDR3 runs 13 residues. V was shortened by 5 bases and J by 5 bases, with 12 bases between the two germline ends. From germline, CDR1 is SEHNR and CDR2 FQNEAQ (reference sequence). The CDR3: CASSEDREETQYF. The CDR3 region has the DNA TGTGCCAGCAGCGAGGACAGAGAGGAGACCCAGTACTTC. The full variable domain, its missing parts supplied by reference TRBV7-9 and TRBJ2-5, is DTGVSQNPRHKITKRGQNVTFRCDPISEHNRLYWYRQTLGQGPEFLTYFQNEAQLEKSRLLSDRFSAERPKGSFSTLEIQRTEQGDSAMYLCASSEDREETQYFGPGTRLLVL.

This CDR3 is CASSPAGTSMNEQYF. The CDR3 DNA reads TGCGCCAGCAGCCCAGCCGGGACTAGCATGAACGAGCAGTACTTC. The chain links TRBV5-1 to TRBJ2-5; 9 bases are a match to TRBD2. Gene TRBJ2-7 matches the end of the DNA better, so the J call may be wrong. Germline CDR1 SGHRS, CDR2 YFSETQ. The CDR3 has 15 residues.

The chain uses TRBV27 and TRBJ2-5, with TRBD1 identical over 7 bases. Germline CDR1 MNHEY, CDR2 SMNVEV (reference sequence). After removal of 3 bases from V and 1 base from J, the junction contained 5 bases not matched to a gene. The CDR3 has 15 residues. CDR3 DNA: TGTGCCAGCAGTTTGTCGACAGGGTCCCAAGAGACCCAGTACTTC. This encodes CASSLSTGSQETQYF.